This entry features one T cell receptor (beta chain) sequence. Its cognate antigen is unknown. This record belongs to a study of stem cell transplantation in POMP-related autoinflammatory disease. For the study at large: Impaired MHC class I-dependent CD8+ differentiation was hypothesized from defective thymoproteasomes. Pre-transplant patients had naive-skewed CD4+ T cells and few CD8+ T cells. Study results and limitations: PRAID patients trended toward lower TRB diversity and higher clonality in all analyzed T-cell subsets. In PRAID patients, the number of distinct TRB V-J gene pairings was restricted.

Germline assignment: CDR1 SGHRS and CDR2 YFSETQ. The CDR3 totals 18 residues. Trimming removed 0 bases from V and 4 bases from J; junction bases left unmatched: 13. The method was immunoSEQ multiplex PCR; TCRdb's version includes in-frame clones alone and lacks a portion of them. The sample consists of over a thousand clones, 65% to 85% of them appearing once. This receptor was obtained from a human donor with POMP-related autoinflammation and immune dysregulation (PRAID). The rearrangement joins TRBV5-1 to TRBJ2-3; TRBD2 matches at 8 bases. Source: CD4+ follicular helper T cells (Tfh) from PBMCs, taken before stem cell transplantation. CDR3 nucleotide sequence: TGCGCCAGCAGCTTGGCTTCTTTCTTCCGGGGGGGCTCAGATACGCAGTATTTT. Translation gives CASSLASFFRGGSDTQYF.